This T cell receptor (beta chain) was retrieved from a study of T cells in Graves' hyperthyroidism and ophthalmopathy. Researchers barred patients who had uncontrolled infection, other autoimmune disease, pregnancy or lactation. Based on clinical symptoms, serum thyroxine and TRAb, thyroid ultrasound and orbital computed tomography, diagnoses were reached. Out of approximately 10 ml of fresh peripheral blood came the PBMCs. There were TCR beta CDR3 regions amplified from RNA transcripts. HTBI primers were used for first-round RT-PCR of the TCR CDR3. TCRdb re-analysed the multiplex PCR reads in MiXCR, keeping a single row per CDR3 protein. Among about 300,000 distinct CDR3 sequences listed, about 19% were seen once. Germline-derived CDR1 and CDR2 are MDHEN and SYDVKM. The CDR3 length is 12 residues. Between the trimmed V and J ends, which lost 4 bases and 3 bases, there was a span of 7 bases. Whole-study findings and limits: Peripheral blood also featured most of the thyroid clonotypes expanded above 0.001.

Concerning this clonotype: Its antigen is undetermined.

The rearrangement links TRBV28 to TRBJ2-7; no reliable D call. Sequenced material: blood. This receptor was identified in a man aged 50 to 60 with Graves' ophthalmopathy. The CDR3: CASSSPYYEQYF. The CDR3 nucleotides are TGTGCCAGCAGTTCCCCTTACTACGAGCAGTACTTC.